A single count supports the clone carrying this T cell receptor beta chain. Its antigen remains unknown. The data derive from a study of TIL therapy for anti-PD-1-resistant metastatic lung cancer. General study results and limits: Treatment-naive, never-smoker and oncogene-addicted patients were overrepresented in this highly selected cohort.

The immunoSEQ assay was v3. Each library reached roughly 1.9 million read pairs, or about 5-6.5 million at deep level. TCRdb keeps only in-frame clones here, not all; method: immunoSEQ multiplex PCR. The sample contains around 20,000 clones, 78% of which appear only once. This CDR3 comprises 13 residues. The V end was cut by 6 bases, the J end by 4 bases, with 12 bases between. Germline V gene data show CDR1 as SQVTM and CDR2 as ANQGSEA. As for time point: pre-treatment sample, taken before nivolumab and TIL therapy. The material sequenced was blood, taken at baseline. The TCR originated in a person between 30 and 80 years old with non-small cell lung cancer. V gene TRBV29-1 combines with J gene TRBJ1-4; possibly TRBD1 for D (5 bases). This chain's CDR3 is CSVFRRGNEKLFF. CDR3 nucleotide sequence: TGCAGCGTGTTTCGTAGGGGTAATGAAAAACTGTTTTTT.